This TCR beta chain was found in a study of spatial heterogeneity in lung cancer. The CDR3 is made up of 15 amino acids. Trimming removed 8 bases from V and 1 base from J; junction bases left unmatched: 9. Germline V gene sequence: CDR1 SGHNT, CDR2 YENEEA. Using its own MiXCR run on the 5' RACE reads, TCRdb lists one record per CDR3 protein. The sample includes about 13,000 distinct CDR3 sequences, around 5.2% of them seen just once. A word on this clonotype: This beta chain is a stray read from a library made for alpha chains; its abundance is not meaningful.

As for time point: sample taken at primary tumor resection. Whole RNA, which was extracted from tumor, nontumor lung tissue or frozen PBMC, was sequenced without any cell sorting. The gene calls are TRBV11-3 and TRBJ2-3; TRBD2 aligns across 7 bases. This receptor was identified in a human donor with early-stage non-small cell lung cancer. The input for sequencing was lung tumor tissue, taken at surgery. The CDR3 sequence is CASASHGGGTDTQYF. The DNA for the CDR3 is TGTGCCAGCGCATCCCATGGGGGGGGCACAGATACGCAGTATTTT.